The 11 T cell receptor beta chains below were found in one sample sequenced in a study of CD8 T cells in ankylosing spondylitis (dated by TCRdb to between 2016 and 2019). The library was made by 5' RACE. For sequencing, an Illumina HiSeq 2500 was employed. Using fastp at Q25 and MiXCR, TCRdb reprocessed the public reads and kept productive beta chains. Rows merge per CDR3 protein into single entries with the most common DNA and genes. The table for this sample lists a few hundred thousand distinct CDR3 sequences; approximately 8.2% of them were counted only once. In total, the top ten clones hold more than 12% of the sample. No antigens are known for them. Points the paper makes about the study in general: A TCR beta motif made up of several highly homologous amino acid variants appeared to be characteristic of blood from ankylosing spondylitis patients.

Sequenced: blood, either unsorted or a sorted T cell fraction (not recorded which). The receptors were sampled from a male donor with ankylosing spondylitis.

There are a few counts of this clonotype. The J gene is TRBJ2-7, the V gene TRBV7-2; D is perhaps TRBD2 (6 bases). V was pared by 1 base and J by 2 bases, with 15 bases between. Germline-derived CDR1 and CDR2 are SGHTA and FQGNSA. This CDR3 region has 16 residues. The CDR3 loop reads CASSLDPGTQAYEQYF. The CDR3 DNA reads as TGTGCCAGCAGCTTAGACCCCGGGACTCAAGCCTACGAGCAGTACTTC. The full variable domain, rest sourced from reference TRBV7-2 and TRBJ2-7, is GAGVSQSPSNKVTEKGKDVELRCDPISGHTALYWYRQSLGQGLEFLIYFQGNSAPDKSGLPSDRFSAERTGGSVSTLTIQRTQQEDSAVYLCASSLDPGTQAYEQYFGPGTRLTVT.

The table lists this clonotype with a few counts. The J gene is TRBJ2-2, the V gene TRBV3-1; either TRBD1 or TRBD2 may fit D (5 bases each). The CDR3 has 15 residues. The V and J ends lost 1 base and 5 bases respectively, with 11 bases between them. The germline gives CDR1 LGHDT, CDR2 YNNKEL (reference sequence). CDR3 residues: CASSQAGTGTGELFF. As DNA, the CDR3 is TGTGCCAGCAGCCAAGCTGGGACGGGAACCGGGGAGCTGTTTTTT.

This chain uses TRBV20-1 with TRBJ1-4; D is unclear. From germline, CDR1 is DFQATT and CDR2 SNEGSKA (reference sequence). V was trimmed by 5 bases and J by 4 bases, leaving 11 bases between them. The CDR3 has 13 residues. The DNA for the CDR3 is TGCAGTGCTCAAGCGTCTGATAATGAAAAACTGTTTTTT. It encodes CSAQASDNEKLFF.

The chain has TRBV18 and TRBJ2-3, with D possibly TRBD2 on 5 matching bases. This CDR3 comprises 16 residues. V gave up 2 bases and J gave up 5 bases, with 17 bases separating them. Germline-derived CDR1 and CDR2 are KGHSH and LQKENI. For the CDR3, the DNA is TGTGCCAGCTCACCAATACCCAGCGGAGTCGAAGATACGCAGTATTTT. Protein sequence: CASSPIPSGVEDTQYF. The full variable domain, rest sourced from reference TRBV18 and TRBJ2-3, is NAGVMQNPRHLVRRRGQEARLRCSPMKGHSHVYWYRQLPEEGLKFMVYLQKENIIDESGMPKERFSAEFPKEGPSILRIQQVVRGDSAAYFCASSPIPSGVEDTQYFGPGTRLTVL.

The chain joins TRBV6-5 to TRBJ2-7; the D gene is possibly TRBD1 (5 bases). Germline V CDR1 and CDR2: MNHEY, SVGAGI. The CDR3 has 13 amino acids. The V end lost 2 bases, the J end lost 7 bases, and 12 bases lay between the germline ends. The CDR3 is CASSYIGAWEQYF. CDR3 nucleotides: TGTGCCAGCAGTTACATAGGGGCGTGGGAGCAGTACTTC.

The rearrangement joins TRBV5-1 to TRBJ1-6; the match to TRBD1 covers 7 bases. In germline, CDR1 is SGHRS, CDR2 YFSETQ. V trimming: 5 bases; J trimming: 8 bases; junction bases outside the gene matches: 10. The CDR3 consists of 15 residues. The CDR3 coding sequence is TGCGCCAGCAGATCCGCGACAGGGTCGGATTCACCCCTCCACTTT. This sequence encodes CASRSATGSDSPLHF.

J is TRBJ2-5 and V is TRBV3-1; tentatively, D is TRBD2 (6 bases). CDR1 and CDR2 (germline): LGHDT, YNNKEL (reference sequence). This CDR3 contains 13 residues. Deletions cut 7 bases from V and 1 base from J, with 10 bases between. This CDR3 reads CASNQRAQETQYF. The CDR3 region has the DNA TGTGCCAGCAACCAGCGGGCCCAAGAGACCCAGTACTTC.

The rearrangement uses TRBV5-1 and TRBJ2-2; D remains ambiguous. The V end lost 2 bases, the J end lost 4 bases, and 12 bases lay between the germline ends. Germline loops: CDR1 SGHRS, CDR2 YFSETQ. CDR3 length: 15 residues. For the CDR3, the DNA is TGCGCCAGCAGCTTAATAGTTCGTCGCACCGGGGAGCTGTTTTTT. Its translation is CASSLIVRRTGELFF.

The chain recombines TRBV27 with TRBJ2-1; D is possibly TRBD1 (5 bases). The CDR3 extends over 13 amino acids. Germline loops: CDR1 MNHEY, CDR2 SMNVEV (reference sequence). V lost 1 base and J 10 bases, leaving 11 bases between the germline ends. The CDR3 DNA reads TGTGCCAGCAGTTTATTCCAGGGCATGGAGCAGTTCTTC. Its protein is CASSLFQGMEQFF.

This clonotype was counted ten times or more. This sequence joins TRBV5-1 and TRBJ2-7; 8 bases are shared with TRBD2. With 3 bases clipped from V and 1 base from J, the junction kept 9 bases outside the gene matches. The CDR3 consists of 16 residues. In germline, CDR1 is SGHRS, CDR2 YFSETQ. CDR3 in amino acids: CASSWTWTGGSYEQYF. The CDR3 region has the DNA TGCGCCAGCAGCTGGACATGGACGGGAGGGTCCTACGAGCAGTACTTC.

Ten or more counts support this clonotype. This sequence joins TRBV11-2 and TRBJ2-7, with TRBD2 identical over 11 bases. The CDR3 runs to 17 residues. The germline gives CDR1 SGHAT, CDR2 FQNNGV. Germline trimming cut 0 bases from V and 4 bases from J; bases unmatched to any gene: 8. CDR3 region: CASSLELAGGPGYEQYF. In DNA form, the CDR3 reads TGTGCCAGCAGCTTAGAATTAGCGGGAGGGCCTGGTTACGAGCAGTACTTC.